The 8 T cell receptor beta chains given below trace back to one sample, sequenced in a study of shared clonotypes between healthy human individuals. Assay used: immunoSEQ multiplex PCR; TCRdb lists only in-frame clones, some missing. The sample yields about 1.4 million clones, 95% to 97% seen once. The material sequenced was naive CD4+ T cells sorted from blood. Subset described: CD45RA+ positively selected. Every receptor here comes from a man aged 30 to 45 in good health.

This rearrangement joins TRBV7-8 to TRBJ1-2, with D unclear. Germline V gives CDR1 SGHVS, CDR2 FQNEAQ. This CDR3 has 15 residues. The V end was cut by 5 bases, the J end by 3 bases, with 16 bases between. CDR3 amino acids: CASSVYMTRDYGYTF. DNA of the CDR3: TGTGCCAGCAGCGTATACATGACGCGTGACTATGGCTACACCTTC. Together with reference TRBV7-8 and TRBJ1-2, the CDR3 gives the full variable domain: GAGVSQSPRYKVAKRGQDVALRCDPISGHVSLFWYQQALGQGPEFLTYFQNEAQLDKSGLPSDRFFAERPEGSVSTLKIQRTQQEDSAVYLCASSVYMTRDYGYTFGSGTRLTVV.

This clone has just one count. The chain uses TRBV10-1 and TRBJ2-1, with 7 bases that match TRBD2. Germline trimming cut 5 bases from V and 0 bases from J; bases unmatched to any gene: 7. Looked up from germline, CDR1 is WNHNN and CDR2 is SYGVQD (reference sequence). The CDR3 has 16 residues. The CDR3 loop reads CASSLTSSHSYNEQFF. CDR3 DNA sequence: TGCGCCAGCAGTCTGACTAGCTCCCACTCCTACAATGAGCAGTTCTTC.

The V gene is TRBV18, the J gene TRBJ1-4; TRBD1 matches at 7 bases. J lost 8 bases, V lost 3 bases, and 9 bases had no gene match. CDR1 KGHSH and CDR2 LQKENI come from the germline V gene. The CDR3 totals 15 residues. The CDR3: CASSPSLGGGEKLFF. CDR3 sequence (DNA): TGTGCCAGCTCACCTTCCTTAGGGGGCGGCGAAAAACTGTTTTTT.

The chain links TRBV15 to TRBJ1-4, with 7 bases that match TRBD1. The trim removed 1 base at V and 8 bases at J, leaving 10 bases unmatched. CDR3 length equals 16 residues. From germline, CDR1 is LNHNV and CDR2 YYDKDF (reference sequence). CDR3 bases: TGTGCCACCAGCAGAGCGGGACAGTATGGATTGGAAAAACTGTTTTTT. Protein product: CATSRAGQYGLEKLFF.

CDR3 protein: CATKRVGTDTQYF. The CDR3 DNA is TGTGCCACGAAAAGGGTAGGGACAGATACGCAGTATTTT. The rearrangement uses TRBV19 and TRBJ2-3; D is uncertain. Between the trimmed V and J ends, which lost 10 bases and 3 bases, there was a span of 14 bases. This CDR3 comprises 13 residues. Germline lookup yields CDR1 LNHDA and CDR2 SQIVND (reference sequence).

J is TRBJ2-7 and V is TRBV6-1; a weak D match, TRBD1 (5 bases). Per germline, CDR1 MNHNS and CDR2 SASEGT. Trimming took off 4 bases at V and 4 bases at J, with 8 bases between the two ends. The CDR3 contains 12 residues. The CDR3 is CASSGRQYEQYF. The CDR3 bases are TGTGCCAGCAGTGGCAGACAGTACGAGCAGTACTTC.

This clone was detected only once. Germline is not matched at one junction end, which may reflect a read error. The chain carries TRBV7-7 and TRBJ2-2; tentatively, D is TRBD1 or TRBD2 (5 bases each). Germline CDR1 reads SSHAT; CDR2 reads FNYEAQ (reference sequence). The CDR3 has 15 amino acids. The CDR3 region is CASSLGRGDTGELFF. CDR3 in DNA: TGTGCTAGCAGCTTAGGTCGGGGCGACACCGGGGAGCTGTTTTTT.

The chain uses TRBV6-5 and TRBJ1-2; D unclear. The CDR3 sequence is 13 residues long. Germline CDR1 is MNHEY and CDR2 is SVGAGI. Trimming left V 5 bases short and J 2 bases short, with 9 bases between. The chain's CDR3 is CASSVGLNYGYTF. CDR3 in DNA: TGTGCCAGCAGTGTCGGCCTAAACTATGGCTACACCTTC.